This TCR beta chain was recorded in a study of blood T cell repertoires in COVID-19. Study in general: Both acute and convalescent COVID-19 samples were obtained from the United States, Italy and Spain. PBMCs, B-cell-depleted T cells, or T cells provided the cDNA or gDNA that made up the material.

Authors' methods: It was from reference gene primer amplification that nucleated cell counts were estimated. TCRdb's table, derived via immunoSEQ multiplex PCR, lists solely in-frame clones and lacks some. The V and J calls and clone size were taken over from that table, and D and trimming were inferred from the DNA. The sample lists about 50,000 clones; roughly nine tenths were seen once. CDR3 length: 11 amino acids. V was pared by 5 bases and J by 11 bases, with 7 bases of the junction left unmatched. The germline V gene encodes CDR1 DFQATT and CDR2 SNEGSKA (reference sequence). Sequences were obtained from peripheral blood. The receptor was isolated from a human donor in a cohort sampled during active COVID-19. The chain is built from TRBV20-1 and TRBJ1-1; 8 bases are a match to TRBD1. This CDR3 is CSASRTGRAFF. Written as DNA, the CDR3 is TGCAGTGCTTCTCGGACAGGGAGGGCTTTCTTT.